This T cell receptor (beta chain) was identified in a study of PD-1 and CTLA-4 blockade in melanoma. Assay used: immunoSEQ multiplex PCR; TCRdb lists only in-frame clones, some missing. The sample includes tens of thousands of clones, 70% to 90% of them seen just once. Trimming removed 2 bases at V and 3 bases at J, with 14 bases between. The length of the CDR3 is 15 residues. Germline V CDR1 and CDR2: MGHRA, YSYEKL. Here the sequenced sample was CD8+ T cells from peripheral blood, taken before anti-PD-1 treatment. The chain employs TRBV4-1 and TRBJ2-7, with D perhaps TRBD2 (7 bases). The TCR originated in a human donor with melanoma. The CDR3 reads CASSQNGGGGYEQYF. For the CDR3, the DNA is TGCGCCAGCAGCCAAAATGGGGGCGGGGGCTACGAGCAGTACTTC.